The rows below give T cell receptor beta chains drawn from one sample of a study of memory CD4+ T cells and cytomegalovirus serostatus. Assay: immunoSEQ multiplex PCR; the TCRdb copy retains only in-frame clones and omits some. Of approximately 61,000 clones detected, around 86% appear once; the ten largest clones hold 0.85% to 0.95%. The sample consisted of memory CD4+ T cells from blood. The receptors were sampled from an adult in good health and CMV-seronegative. Each CDR3 is given with its conserved first and last residue. The D gene is left open where the match is weak. Clone sizes are given selectively: once, few, many, or a class where the clone is expanded.

J gene | V gene | clone size | D gene | CDR3 DNA | CDR3 protein
TRBJ1-1 | TRBV7-2 | NA | TRBD1 | TGTGCCAGCAGCTTAGCGGGACAGGGCACTGAAGCTTTCTTT | CASSLAGQGTEAFF
TRBJ2-2 | TRBV10-3 | NA | NA | TGTGCCATCGCGTCGGCAGGGTGGCTGTTTTTT | CAIASAGWLFF
TRBJ1-5 | TRBV27 | few | NA | TGTGCCGGCACCCAGCCCCAGCATTTT | CAGTQPQHF
TRBJ1-4 | TRBV29-1 | NA | NA | TGCAGCGTTGCCGGGGTCAGAGGTGGTGAAAAACTGTTTTTT | CSVAGVRGGEKLFF
TRBJ2-7 | TRBV28 | NA | TRBD1 | TGTGCCAGCAGCGATGGACAGGGCTACGAGCAGTACTTC | CASSDGQGYEQYF
TRBJ2-5 | TRBV2 | NA | NA | TGTGCCAGCAGTGTCAGGAAACAAGAGACCCAGTACTTC | CASSVRKQETQYF
TRBJ2-1 | TRBV20-1 | NA | NA | TGCAGTGCTAGAGAAGGGAATGAGCAGTTCTTC | CSAREGNEQFF
TRBJ2-3 | TRBV5-1 | NA | TRBD2 | TGCGCCAGCAGCTTGGGGAGCGGGAGGGTTCGCACAGATACGCAGTATTTT | CASSLGSGRVRTDTQYF
TRBJ2-5 | TRBV6-6 | NA | TRBD2 | TGTGCCAGCAGGTCGTCCGCTAGCGGGGGCCAAGAGACCCAGTACTTC | CASRSSASGGQETQYF
TRBJ2-3 | TRBV2 | NA | NA | TGTGCCAGCAGTGAAAATGTTGGGGAGCAGCAGTATTTT | CASSENVGEQQYF
TRBJ1-2 | TRBV29-1 | NA | NA | TGCAGCGCTGCCGACAGCTGGGATGGCTACACCTTC | CSAADSWDGYTF
TRBJ2-5 | TRBV6-1 | once | TRBD2 | TGTGCCAGCAGTGAAGCGCTGGGGGGAGGGGAGACCCAGTACTTC | CASSEALGGGETQYF
TRBJ1-2 | TRBV10-3 | few | TRBD1 | TGTGCCATCAGGGAGACAGGGACTAACTATGGCTACACCTTC | CAIRETGTNYGYTF
TRBJ2-7 | TRBV28 | NA | TRBD1 | TGTGCCAGCAGTCCGCATACGGACAGGGTCTACGAGCAGTACTTC | CASSPHTDRVYEQYF
TRBJ2-2 | TRBV7-3 | NA | NA | TGTGCCAGCAGCTTACAGGGGAGGGGCGGGGAGCTGTTTTTT | CASSLQGRGGELFF
TRBJ2-6 | TRBV2 | NA | NA | TGTGCCAGCAGCCGGACAGGGGCCAACGTCCTGACTTTC | CASSRTGANVLTF
TRBJ2-3 | TRBV7-6 | NA | NA | TGTGCCAGCAGCTTAGGGTGGGGGGTTAATAGCGCAGATACGCAGTATTTT | CASSLGWGVNSADTQYF
TRBJ2-2 | TRBV28 | NA | NA | TGTGCCAGCAGACAGGCGAACACCGGGGAGCTGTTTTTT | CASRQANTGELFF
TRBJ2-2 | TRBV5-1 | NA | TRBD2 | TGCGCCAGCGATAGGGGACTAGACAACACCGGGGAGCTGTTTTTT | CASDRGLDNTGELFF
TRBJ2-7 | TRBV2 | NA | TRBD2 | TGTGCCAGCAACCTCGGGGGGGGTTTAGGGTACGAGCAGTACTTC | CASNLGGGLGYEQYF
TRBJ1-6 | TRBV6-6 | few | TRBD1 | TGTGCCAGCACCAGGGGGACAGGGGCATCACCCCTCCACTTT | CASTRGTGASPLHF
TRBJ1-3 | TRBV18 | NA | NA | TGTGCCAGCTCACCACTACGCCGGGGGGCGAATACTGGAAACACCATATATTTT | CASSPLRRGANTGNTIYF
TRBJ1-6 | TRBV9 | NA | NA | TGTGCCAGCAGCGTAGGGTCCTCGGGTTCACCCCTCCACTTT | CASSVGSSGSPLHF
TRBJ2-2 | TRBV5-4 | NA | TRBD2 | TGTGCCGTCGTGGCTGGGGCGGGAGAGGGCACCGGGGAGCTGTTTTTT | CAVVAGAGEGTGELFF
TRBJ1-5 | TRBV21-1 | once | NA | TGTGCCAGCAGCAAAGCCGGCACACCACGAGGCAATCAGCCCCAGCATTTT | CASSKAGTPRGNQPQHF
TRBJ2-2 | TRBV28 | NA | TRBD1 | TGTGCCAGCAGTGACTTTCCGGGACAGGGGGGGAACACCGGGGAGCTGTTTTTT | CASSDFPGQGGNTGELFF
TRBJ1-2 | TRBV2 | NA | NA | TGTGCCAGCAGTGAATGGGGGCTTGCCTATGGCTACACCTTC | CASSEWGLAYGYTF
TRBJ1-2 | TRBV29-1 | once | NA | TGCAGCGTTAAACGGGACCGCGCTAACTATGGCTACACCTTC | CSVKRDRANYGYTF
TRBJ1-3 | TRBV15 | once | NA | TGTGCCACCAGGGGTTACGGAAACACCATATATTTT | CATRGYGNTIYF
TRBJ1-1 | TRBV5-4 | NA | NA | TGTGCCAGCAGTTCTGGCGGGAGTTTGAACACTGAAGCTTTCTTT | CASSSGGSLNTEAFF
TRBJ1-2 | TRBV5-1 | NA | TRBD1 | TGCGCCAGCAGCCCGGGACAGGGGGCAAATGGCTACACCTTC | CASSPGQGANGYTF
TRBJ1-2 | TRBV11-2 | NA | NA | TGTGCCAGCAGCCGAAGCGGGGGGCTCGGGGGCTACACCTTC | CASSRSGGLGGYTF
TRBJ1-4 | TRBV5-1 | NA | TRBD1 | TGCGCCAGCAGCTTTACAGGGGCAGCTGAAAAACTGTTTTTT | CASSFTGAAEKLFF
TRBJ1-5 | TRBV2 | NA | NA | TGTGCCAGCAGTGTCCGGAGGACACAGGGAAATCAGCCCCAGCATTTT | CASSVRRTQGNQPQHF
TRBJ2-3 | TRBV10-1 | NA | TRBD2 | TGCGCCAGCAGCGAAGGGACTAGCTCGCAGTATTTT | CASSEGTSSQYF
TRBJ2-2 | TRBV28 | NA | TRBD1 | TGTGCCAGCAGTACAGGGGGCCTAAACACCGGGGAGCTGTTTTTT | CASSTGGLNTGELFF
TRBJ2-5 | TRBV19 | NA | TRBD1 | TGTGCCAGTCAGGCCATCGGGACAGCTATCCAAGAGACCCAGTACTTC | CASQAIGTAIQETQYF
TRBJ2-7 | TRBV12-5 | NA | NA | TGTGCTAGTGGTTTGGTACGGATCCAGGAGAAGTTCTACGAGCAGTACTTC | CASGLVRIQEKFYEQYF
TRBJ1-4 | TRBV30 | NA | NA | TGTGCCTGGAGTGCACTCTCCGGGACACGGGGAGAAAAACTGTTTTTT | CAWSALSGTRGEKLFF
TRBJ2-2 | TRBV15 | NA | NA | TGTGCCACCAGCAAAGATTTCGGAGAGTCCGGGGAGCTGTTTTTT | CATSKDFGESGELFF
TRBJ2-6 | TRBV5-1 | NA | NA | TGCGCCAGCAGCCAGACAACCTCTGGGGCCAACGTCCTGACTTTC | CASSQTTSGANVLTF
TRBJ1-4 | TRBV5-1 | NA | TRBD1 | TGCGCCAGCAGCTTGTTACAGGGGTCGGCTAATGAAAAACTGTTTTTT | CASSLLQGSANEKLFF